The 2 T cell receptor beta chains given below trace back to one sample, sequenced in a study of shared clonotypes between healthy human individuals. Assay: immunoSEQ multiplex PCR; the TCRdb copy retains only in-frame clones and omits some. The sample has 2 million to 2.5 million clones; 90% to 95% are singletons. The sample was naive CD4+ T cells from PBMCs. Subset of the sample: CD45RA+ positively selected. These receptor sequences come from a man between 18 and 35 years old in good health. Some clones in this sample may be carry-over from other donors' samples.

This rearrangement joins TRBV5-6 to TRBJ2-1; TRBD1 agrees at 10 bases. Germline values: CDR1 SGHDT, CDR2 YYEEEE. V lost 3 bases and J lost 9; bases outside the gene matches: 12. The CDR3 extends over 16 amino acids. CDR3 region: CASSSDRGSWRAEQFF. The CDR3 DNA reads TGTGCCAGCAGCTCGGACAGGGGGTCTTGGCGGGCTGAGCAGTTCTTC.

The chain employs TRBV29-1 and TRBJ1-2, with TRBD1 identical over 12 bases. Germline V lookup: CDR1 SQVTM, CDR2 ANQGSEA. V lost 6 bases and J lost 7; bases outside the gene matches: 6. CDR3 length equals 13 residues. CDR3 nucleotide sequence: TGCAGCGTCCAAAGGGGACAGGGGGCTGGCTACACCTTC. It translates to CSVQRGQGAGYTF.